This TCR beta chain was recovered during a study of cytomegalovirus exposure and HLA in healthy donors. Regarding the study as a whole: One later analysis reportedly identified an Asian-associated ancestry cluster that showed fewer N-insertions than the approximately 710-donor mean. TCR association rates varied by HLA locus in a later analysis, with DRB1 highest and HLA-C lowest.

PCR involved 60 Vbeta and 13 Jbeta primers. Measured with immunoSEQ multiplex PCR; TCRdb has only the in-frame clones, and not every one. The data hold 75,000 to 95,000 clones, with less than 85% observed a single time. V lost 6 bases to trimming and J lost 7 bases, with 22 bases between them. CDR3 length: 15 residues. CDR1 MNHEY and CDR2 SMNVEV come from the germline V gene (reference sequence). Comment on this clone: Its antigen is not known.

This clonotype was sampled from a man aged 18 to 30 in good health and CMV-seronegative. The rearrangement links TRBV27 to TRBJ2-7, with TRBD2 as a possible D gene (6 bases). The material sequenced was PBMCs. The CDR3 sequence is CASREYFSGVKEQYF. The DNA for the CDR3 is TGTGCCAGCAGGGAATACTTTTCGGGGGTAAAGGAGCAGTACTTC.